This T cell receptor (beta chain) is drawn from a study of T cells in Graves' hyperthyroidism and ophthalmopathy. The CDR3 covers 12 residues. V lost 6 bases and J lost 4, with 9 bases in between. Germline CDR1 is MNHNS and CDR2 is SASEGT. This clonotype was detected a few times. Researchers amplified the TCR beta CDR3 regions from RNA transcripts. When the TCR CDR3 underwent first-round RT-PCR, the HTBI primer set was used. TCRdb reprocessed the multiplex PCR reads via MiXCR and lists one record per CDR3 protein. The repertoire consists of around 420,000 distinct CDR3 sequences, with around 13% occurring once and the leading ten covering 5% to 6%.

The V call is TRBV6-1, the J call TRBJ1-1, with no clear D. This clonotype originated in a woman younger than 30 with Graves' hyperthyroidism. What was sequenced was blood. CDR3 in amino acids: CASSYQSTEAFF. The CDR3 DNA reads TGTGCCAGCAGCTACCAAAGCACTGAAGCTTTCTTT.